The clone carrying this TCR beta chain was seen just once. Its target is not known. This specimen comes from a study of a mutant IDH1 vaccine in newly diagnosed glioma. Trimming took off 2 bases at V and 10 bases at J, with 11 bases between the two ends. This CDR3 has 12 residues. Germline CDR1 is MNHEY and CDR2 is SVGAGI. General observations from the study: Alterations occurring in top peripheral T cell clonotypes seemed unrelated to pseudoprogression.

Only in-frame clones appear in the TCRdb table, and some are missing; sequencing was by immunoSEQ multiplex PCR. The repertoire holds about 83,000 clones, with approximately 80% as singletons. Time point here: week 47, end of study. Each vaccine dose was 300 ug of mutant IDH1 20-mer peptide, with topical imiquimod. This TCR was recovered from a man aged 40-55 years with glioma. The rearrangement joins TRBV6-5 to TRBJ1-1; TRBD1 is a possible D gene (5 bases). This specimen was PBMCs, taken from a glioma patient whose treatment included an IDH1 peptide vaccine. In DNA form, the CDR3 reads TGTGCCAGCAGTTACGGGGCGGCAGCAGCTTTCTTT. Translating it yields CASSYGAAAAFF.